This T cell receptor beta chain is drawn from a study of CD8+ T cells in alopecia areata. Study-wide context: Patients in the treated group were given tofacitinib by mouth, 5 to 10 mg twice a day. Findings of the study overall: Normal skin's resident alphabeta T cells are sequenced alongside lesional scalp T cells.

Per germline, CDR1 ENHRY and CDR2 SYGVKD. The CDR3 is 16 amino acids. Losses at the gene ends were 3 bases for V and 3 bases for J; bases not matched to a gene: 8. This clone was recorded a few times. Its specificity is not known. The authors extracted RNA and reverse transcribed it into cDNA as the sequencing template. Sequencing used immunoSEQ multiplex PCR; TCRdb keeps in-frame clones, though not all of them. The sample has roughly 150,000 clones; 40% to 65% are singletons. Alopecia areata patients provided lesional scalp punch biopsies and peripheral blood. The TCR originated in a human donor with alopecia areata. V is TRBV10-3 and J is TRBJ1-5, with TRBD1 identical over 7 bases. Sequences were derived from CD8+ T cells sorted from blood, sampled at week 0. The CDR3 sequence: CAISEATGDINQPQHF. DNA for the CDR3: TGTGCCATCAGTGAAGCCACAGGGGACATCAATCAGCCCCAGCATTTT.